The 29 T cell receptor beta chains below all came from one sample that was sequenced in a study of Ad26.COV2.S vaccination and SARS-CoV-2 variants (dated by TCRdb to 2020 to 2022). Libraries were prepared through the immunoSEQ multiplex PCR assay. In its TCRdb copy, this immuneACCESS table keeps in-frame sequences only and misses some clones. Where compared with another copy, unresolved V genes explain less than half of these, and the others have no known cause. The sample yields fewer than 400,000 clones; 85% to 90% were counted once. The top ten clones comprise over 5% of the sample. The treatment or condition label on this specimen signifies: about 20 received Ad26.COV2.S at low or high dose, single or two shots; several received placebo; per-sample allocation not given. Repertoires of vaccine and placebo recipients were sequenced from samples taken on day 63 after the first injection. Sequences were derived from peripheral blood, sampled in a trial of Ad26.COV2.S vaccine versus placebo. Receptor source: a person between 18 and 60 years old who received the Ad26.COV2.S COVID-19 vaccine or a placebo.

This CDR3 reads CASSLDQVRTEAFF. DNA of the CDR3: TGCGCCAGCAGCCTAGACCAGGTGAGGACTGAAGCTTTCTTT. The chain combines TRBV4-3 with TRBJ1-1; D gene ambiguous. The CDR3 runs to 14 residues. The germline V gene has CDR1 LGHNA and CDR2 YSLEER. V lost 4 bases to trimming and J lost 5 bases, with 14 bases between them.

Notes on this clone: The same CDR3 can be traced to other DNA sequences in this sample. The V call is TRBV20-1, the J call TRBJ1-2; D might be TRBD1 (5 bases). V was trimmed by 5 bases and J by 8 bases, leaving 6 bases between them. The CDR3 consists of 9 residues. Germline V gene data show CDR1 as DFQATT and CDR2 as SNEGSKA (reference sequence). Here the CDR3 reads CSAAGGYTF. CDR3 coding DNA: TGCAGTGCTGCAGGGGGCTACACCTTC.

The rearrangement links TRBV7-2 to TRBJ1-3; 9 positions agree with TRBD1. The ends lost 2 bases at V and 0 bases at J; junction bases unmatched: 2. Germline V gene sequence: CDR1 SGHTA, CDR2 FQGNSA. The CDR3 runs 16 residues. The DNA for the CDR3 is TGTGCCAGCAGCTTACAGGGACAGGGCTCTGGAAACACCATATATTTT. Protein: CASSLQGQGSGNTIYF.

The rearrangement joins TRBV19 to TRBJ1-1; maybe TRBD1 (5 bases). There are 14 residues in the CDR3. V dropped 1 base and J dropped 5 bases, with 11 bases sitting between them. Germline-derived CDR1 and CDR2 are LNHDA and SQIVND (reference sequence). The chain's CDR3 is CASSIGGFGTEAFF. For the CDR3, the DNA is TGTGCCAGTAGTATAGGGGGCTTTGGTACTGAAGCTTTCTTT.

The J gene is TRBJ1-2, the V gene TRBV3-1 (or the pseudogene TRBV3-2); D gene uncertain. The ends were cut back, 1 base at V and 7 bases at J, with 13 bases in the middle. Looked up from germline, CDR1 is LGHDT and CDR2 is YNNKEL (reference sequence). The CDR3 is 14 residues long. The CDR3: CASSQGPAVFGYTF. The CDR3 nucleotides read TGTGCCAGCAGCCAAGGGCCTGCAGTTTTTGGCTACACCTTC.

The V gene is TRBV9, the J gene TRBJ2-1; 10 bases map to TRBD2. CDR1 is SGDLS and CDR2 is YYNGEE in the germline V gene. V shed 5 bases and J 1 base; nucleotides not matched to a gene: 6. The CDR3 has 16 amino acids. The CDR3 region has the DNA TGTGCCAGCAGTAAGGGACTAGCGCGTTCCTACAATGAGCAGTTCTTC. Protein sequence: CASSKGLARSYNEQFF.

This chain connects TRBV11-2 to TRBJ2-5; the D gene is possibly TRBD1 (5 bases). Germline CDR1 is SGHAT and CDR2 is FQNNGV. The CDR3 has 17 amino acids. Trimming cost V 1 base and J 2 bases, with 17 bases left between them. The CDR3 reads CASSLGNLRQPQETQYF. The CDR3 nucleotides read TGTGCCAGCAGCTTAGGCAACCTTCGACAGCCACAAGAGACCCAGTACTTC.

The J gene is TRBJ2-1, the V gene TRBV19; 7 bases are shared with TRBD2. Trimming removed 1 base from V and 0 bases from J; junction bases left unmatched: 0. Germline V gives CDR1 LNHDA, CDR2 SQIVND (reference sequence). This CDR3 comprises 15 residues. CDR3 sequence (DNA): TGTGCCAGTAGTATAGCGGGGGGCTCCTACAATGAGCAGTTCTTC. Its translation is CASSIAGGSYNEQFF. The complete variable domain, with remaining parts taken from reference TRBV19 and TRBJ2-1, reads DGGITQSPKYLFRKEGQNVTLSCEQNLNHDAMYWYRQDPGQGLRLIYYSQIVNDFQKGDIAEGYSVSREKKESFPLTVTSAQKNPTAFYLCASSIAGGSYNEQFFGPGTRLTVL.

This chain connects TRBV5-6 to TRBJ2-1; 9 nucleotides match TRBD2. The junction had 12 bases not matched to a gene; V was cut back by 4 bases and J by 7 bases. The CDR3 runs 16 residues. Germline V gene sequence: CDR1 SGHDT, CDR2 YYEEEE. DNA for the CDR3: TGTGCCAGCAGCAAAACCCAGACTAGCGGAGAGAATGAGCAGTTCTTC. Translated: CASSKTQTSGENEQFF.

This chain uses TRBV5-4 with TRBJ1-4; possible D gene TRBD1, 5 bases. The ends were cut back, 4 bases at V and 6 bases at J, with 13 bases in the middle. This CDR3 has 14 amino acids. CDR1 is SGHNT, CDR2 YYREEE, per germline (reference sequence). The CDR3 DNA is TGTGCCAGCAGCCAAAAAGGGGCGGATGAAAAACTGTTTTTT. Translated: CASSQKGADEKLFF.

V is TRBV3-1 (or the pseudogene TRBV3-2) and J is TRBJ2-4, with TRBD1 as a possible D gene (6 bases). Germline V gives CDR1 LGHDT, CDR2 YNNKEL (reference sequence). The CDR3 extends over 15 amino acids. Trimming stripped 1 base from V and 1 base from J, with 8 bases between. The DNA for the CDR3 is TGTGCCAGCAGCCAAGGGGACACGGCCAAAAACATTCAGTACTTC. This sequence encodes CASSQGDTAKNIQYF.

Note on this clone: Within the sample, other DNA sequences also encode this same CDR3. The rearrangement links TRBV18 to TRBJ2-5, with no clear D. Germline CDR1 is KGHSH and CDR2 is LQKENI. Trimming removed 1 base from V and 2 bases from J, with 2 bases in between. The CDR3 length is 12 residues. The CDR3 coding sequence is TGTGCCAGCTCACCACGACAAGAGACCCAGTACTTC. Translating it yields CASSPRQETQYF.

The rearrangement joins TRBV3-1 (or the pseudogene TRBV3-2) to TRBJ1-1; D is unresolved. The germline CDR1 and CDR2 sequences are LGHDT and YNNKEL (reference sequence). The V end lost 4 bases, the J end lost 5 bases, and 14 bases lay between the germline ends. The CDR3 consists of 14 residues. CDR3 in amino acids: CASSPPARGTEAFF. The CDR3 DNA reads as TGTGCCAGCAGCCCGCCCGCTCGCGGGACTGAAGCTTTCTTT.

J is TRBJ2-5 and V is TRBV7-9; 12 nucleotides match TRBD1. The trim removed 6 bases at V and 5 bases at J, leaving 7 bases unmatched. Germline lookup yields CDR1 SEHNR and CDR2 FQNEAQ (reference sequence). This CDR3 has 15 residues. The CDR3 region has the DNA TGTGCCAGCAGTCCGGGACAGGGGGCTGAGGAGACCCAGTACTTC. Amino acid sequence: CASSPGQGAEETQYF.

The chain recombines TRBV7-6 with TRBJ1-2; D is perhaps TRBD1 (6 bases). Germline assignment: CDR1 SGHVS and CDR2 FNYEAQ. Between the trimmed V and J ends, which lost 7 bases and 8 bases, there was a span of 20 bases. This CDR3 has 14 residues. For the CDR3, the DNA is TGTGCCAGCACCCTATCGGGGGCTATGACCGGCTACACCTTC. It specifies CASTLSGAMTGYTF.

The chain carries TRBV10-3 and TRBJ2-1; 8 bases fit TRBD2. The ends lost 4 bases at V and 9 bases at J; junction bases unmatched: 11. Germline V gene data show CDR1 as ENHRY and CDR2 as SYGVKD. CDR3 length: 15 residues. The CDR3 spells CAISATGLAGGEQFF. DNA of the CDR3: TGTGCCATCAGTGCGACCGGACTAGCCGGGGGTGAGCAGTTCTTC.

This sequence joins TRBV5-6 and TRBJ1-2, with 7 bases aligning to TRBD1. Trimming took 3 bases from V and 7 from J; bases not matched to a gene: 9. The germline V gene has CDR1 SGHDT and CDR2 YYEEEE. CDR3 length: 14 amino acids. CDR3 nucleotide sequence: TGTGCCAGCAGCTGGACGACAGGGAGTCGTGGCTACACCTTC. It specifies CASSWTTGSRGYTF.

V usage is TRBV9 and J usage is TRBJ1-3; tentatively, D is TRBD1 (5 bases). The germline V gene encodes CDR1 SGDLS and CDR2 YYNGEE. V lost 4 bases to trimming and J lost 3 bases, with 17 bases between them. The length of the CDR3 is 16 residues. The CDR3 bases are TGTGCCAGCAGCCTGGGACGGGGAACAGGTGGAAACACCATATATTTT. Translation gives CASSLGRGTGGNTIYF.

The V call is TRBV6-5, the J call TRBJ2-4; TRBD1 matches at 8 bases. With V trimmed by 2 bases and J by 1 base, 4 bases remained unmatched. The CDR3 runs to 16 residues. The germline V gene has CDR1 MNHEY and CDR2 SVGAGI. Here the CDR3 DNA reads TGTGCCAGCAGTTACAGGGGGGACAGGGCCAAAAACATTCAGTACTTC. Amino acids: CASSYRGDRAKNIQYF.

This rearrangement joins TRBV7-2 to TRBJ2-5; unclear D gene. Per the germline V gene, CDR1 is SGHTA and CDR2 is FQGNSA. The CDR3 extends over 15 amino acids. V lost 6 bases to trimming and J lost 1 base, with 15 bases between them. As DNA, the CDR3 is TGTGCCAGCAGACCCCCCTGGGTACCCCAAGAGACCCAGTACTTC. As protein: CASRPPWVPQETQYF.

The V and J genes are TRBV2 and TRBJ1-1; TRBD1 agrees at 7 bases. In germline, CDR1 is SNHLY, CDR2 FYNNEI. The CDR3 has 16 residues. The V segment lost 6 bases and the J segment 0 bases; nucleotides outside the gene matches: 10. In DNA form, the CDR3 reads TGTGCCAGCAGCCGGACCGGGACAGACATGAACACTGAAGCTTTCTTT. Translating it yields CASSRTGTDMNTEAFF. The variable domain in full, completed from reference TRBV2 and TRBJ1-1, reads EPEVTQTPSHQVTQMGQEVILRCVPISNHLYFYWYRQILGQKVEFLVSFYNNEISEKSEIFDDQFSVERPDGSNFTLKIRSTKLEDSAMYFCASSRTGTDMNTEAFFGQGTRLTVV.

V is TRBV24-1 and J is TRBJ2-3; 11 nucleotides match TRBD2. Germline trimming cut 9 bases from V and 8 bases from J; bases unmatched to any gene: 21. Germline V gene data show CDR1 as KGHDR and CDR2 as SFDVKD. The CDR3 length is 18 residues. CDR3 region: CATATGKTSGGAWGTQYF. CDR3 DNA sequence: TGTGCCACCGCCACCGGAAAAACTAGCGGGGGAGCGTGGGGTACGCAGTATTTT.

The J gene is TRBJ2-7, the V gene TRBV18; TRBD2 matches at 15 bases. The junction had 5 bases not matched to a gene; V was cut back by 4 bases and J by 7 bases. Germline CDR1 and CDR2: KGHSH and LQKENI. CDR3 length equals 15 residues. The CDR3 sequence: CASSRTSGRADEQYV. The CDR3 DNA is TGTGCCAGCTCACGGACTAGCGGGAGGGCCGATGAGCAGTACGTC.

CDR3 bases: TGCGCCAGCAGGCGCTCGGATGGGTACGAGCAGTACGTC. Protein sequence: CASRRSDGYEQYV. The chain recombines TRBV5-1 with TRBJ2-7; D call uncertain. From germline, CDR1 is SGHRS and CDR2 YFSETQ. The CDR3 runs 13 residues. V lost 5 bases, J lost 4 bases, and 13 bases lay in between.

The chain employs TRBV6-5 and TRBJ2-5; D remains ambiguous. The CDR3 has 11 residues. Germline CDR1 is MNHEY and CDR2 is SVGAGI. Trimming removed 8 bases from V and 4 bases from J, with 8 bases in between. CDR3 amino acids: CASAVGETQYF. The CDR3 nucleotides read TGTGCCAGCGCTGTGGGAGAGACCCAGTACTTC.

This chain uses TRBV6-4 with TRBJ2-2, with 8 bases fitting TRBD2. CDR1 MRHNA and CDR2 SNTAGT come from the germline V gene. The CDR3 is made up of 17 amino acids. V lost 2 bases, J lost 3 bases, and 8 bases stayed unmatched. The chain's CDR3 is CASSDRGGSRDTGELFF. The DNA of the CDR3 is TGTGCCAGCAGTGACCGGGGGGGTTCGCGGGACACCGGGGAGCTGTTTTTT.

This sequence joins TRBV6-5 and TRBJ2-1, with 12 bases matching TRBD2. The ends lost 4 bases at V and 7 bases at J; junction bases unmatched: 8. Germline CDR1 reads MNHEY; CDR2 reads SVGAGI. The CDR3 is 16 amino acids. The CDR3: CASSLSLAGGGNEQFF. For the CDR3, the DNA is TGTGCCAGCAGTTTATCTCTAGCGGGGGGGGGAAATGAGCAGTTCTTC.

This chain links TRBV5-5 with TRBJ2-3; D is ambiguous. The CDR3 covers 12 residues. Germline V gene lookup returns CDR1 SGHKS and CDR2 YYEKEE (reference sequence). Trimming removed 4 bases from V and 0 bases from J, with 3 bases in between. CDR3 sequence (DNA): TGTGCCAGCAGCCGGAGCACAGATACGCAGTATTTT. Translation: CASSRSTDTQYF.

V is TRBV12-5 and J is TRBJ1-6; unclear D gene. The CDR3 has 14 residues. CDR1 LGHNT and CDR2 FRNRAP come from the germline V gene. Trimming left V 1 base short and J 8 bases short, with 9 bases between. CDR3: CASGLEGWDSPLHF. DNA of the CDR3: TGTGCTAGTGGTTTGGAAGGGTGGGATTCACCCCTCCACTTT. The full variable domain, rest sourced from reference TRBV12-5 and TRBJ1-6, is DARVTQTPRHKVTEMGQEVTMRCQPILGHNTVFWYRQTMMQGLELLAYFRNRAPLDDSGMPKDRFSAEMPDATLATLKIQPSEPRDSAVYFCASGLEGWDSPLHFGNGTRLTVT.